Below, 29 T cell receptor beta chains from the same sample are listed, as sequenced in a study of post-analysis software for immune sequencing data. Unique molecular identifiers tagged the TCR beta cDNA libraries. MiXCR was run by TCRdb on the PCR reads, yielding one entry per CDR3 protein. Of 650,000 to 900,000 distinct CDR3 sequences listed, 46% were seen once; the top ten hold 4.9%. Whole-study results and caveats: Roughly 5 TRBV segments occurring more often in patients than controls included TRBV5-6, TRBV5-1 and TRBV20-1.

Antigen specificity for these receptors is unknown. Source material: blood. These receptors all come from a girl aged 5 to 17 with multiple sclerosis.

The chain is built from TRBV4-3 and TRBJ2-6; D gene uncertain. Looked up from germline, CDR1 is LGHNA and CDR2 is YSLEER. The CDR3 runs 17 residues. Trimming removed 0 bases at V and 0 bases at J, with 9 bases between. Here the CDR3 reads CASSQDRSNSGANVLTF. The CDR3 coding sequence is TGCGCCAGCAGCCAAGATCGAAGCAACTCTGGGGCCAACGTCCTGACTTTC.

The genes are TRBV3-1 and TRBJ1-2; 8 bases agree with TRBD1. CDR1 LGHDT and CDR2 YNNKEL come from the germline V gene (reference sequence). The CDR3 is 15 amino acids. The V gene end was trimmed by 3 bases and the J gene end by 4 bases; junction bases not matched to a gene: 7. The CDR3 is CASSQTGDDGYGYTF. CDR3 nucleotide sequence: TGTGCCAGCAGCCAGACAGGGGACGACGGCTATGGCTACACCTTC.

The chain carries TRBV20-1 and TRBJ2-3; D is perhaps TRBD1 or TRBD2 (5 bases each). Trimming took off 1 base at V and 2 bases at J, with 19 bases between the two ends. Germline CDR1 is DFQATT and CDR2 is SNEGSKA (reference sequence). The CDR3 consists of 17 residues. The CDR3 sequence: CSARVLGVSSYTDTQYF. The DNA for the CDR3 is TGCAGTGCTAGAGTATTGGGGGTCAGCAGTTACACAGATACGCAGTATTTT.

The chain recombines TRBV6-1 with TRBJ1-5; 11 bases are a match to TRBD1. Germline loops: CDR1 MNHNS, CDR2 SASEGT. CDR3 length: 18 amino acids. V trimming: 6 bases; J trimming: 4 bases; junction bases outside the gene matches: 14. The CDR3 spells CASSSGQGEIRGNQPQHF. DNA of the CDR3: TGTGCCAGCAGCTCGGGACAGGGGGAAATAAGGGGGAATCAGCCCCAGCATTTT.

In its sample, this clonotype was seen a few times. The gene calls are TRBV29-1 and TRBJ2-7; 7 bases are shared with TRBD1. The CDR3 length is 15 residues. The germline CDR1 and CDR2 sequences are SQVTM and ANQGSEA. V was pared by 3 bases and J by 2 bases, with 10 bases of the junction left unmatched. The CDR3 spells CSVDGTGTDTYEQYF. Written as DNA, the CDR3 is TGCAGCGTTGATGGAACCGGGACAGACACCTACGAGCAGTACTTC.

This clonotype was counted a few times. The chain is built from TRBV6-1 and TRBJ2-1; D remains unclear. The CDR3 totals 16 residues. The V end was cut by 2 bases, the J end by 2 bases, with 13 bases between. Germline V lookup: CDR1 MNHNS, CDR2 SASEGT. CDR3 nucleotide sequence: TGTGCCAGCAGTGAAAAAAAGACTGCCACCTACAATGAGCAGTTCTTC. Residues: CASSEKKTATYNEQFF.

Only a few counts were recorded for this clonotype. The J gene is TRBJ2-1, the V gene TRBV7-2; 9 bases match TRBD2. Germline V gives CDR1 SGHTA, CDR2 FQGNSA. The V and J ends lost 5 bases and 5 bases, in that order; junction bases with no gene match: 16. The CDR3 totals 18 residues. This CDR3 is CASSPRGGMLAGHNEQFF. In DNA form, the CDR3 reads TGTGCCAGCAGCCCCAGGGGGGGTATGCTAGCGGGACACAATGAGCAGTTCTTC.

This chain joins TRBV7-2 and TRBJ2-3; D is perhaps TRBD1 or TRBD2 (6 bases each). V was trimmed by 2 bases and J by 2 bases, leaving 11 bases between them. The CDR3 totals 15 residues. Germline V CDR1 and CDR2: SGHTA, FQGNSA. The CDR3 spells CASSLSGGVTDTQYF. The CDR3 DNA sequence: TGTGCCAGCAGCTTATCCGGGGGCGTCACAGATACGCAGTATTTT.

CDR3 coding DNA: TGCAGTGCCCCCCGTAGTCTCGCTAGCGGGATGGGACACTACAATGAGCAGTTCTTC. This codes for CSAPRSLASGMGHYNEQFF. V is TRBV20-1 and J is TRBJ2-1; TRBD2 agrees at 9 bases. CDR3 length: 19 amino acids. V trimming: 6 bases; J trimming: 3 bases; junction bases outside the gene matches: 21. Germline-derived CDR1 and CDR2 are DFQATT and SNEGSKA (reference sequence).

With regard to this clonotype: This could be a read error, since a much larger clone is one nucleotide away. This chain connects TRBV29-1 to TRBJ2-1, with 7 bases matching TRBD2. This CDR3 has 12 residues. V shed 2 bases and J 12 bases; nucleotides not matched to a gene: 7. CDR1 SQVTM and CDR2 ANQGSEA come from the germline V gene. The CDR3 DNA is TGCAGCGTTGAAACGGGGGGAGGTAGGCAGTTCTTC. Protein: CSVETGGGRQFF.

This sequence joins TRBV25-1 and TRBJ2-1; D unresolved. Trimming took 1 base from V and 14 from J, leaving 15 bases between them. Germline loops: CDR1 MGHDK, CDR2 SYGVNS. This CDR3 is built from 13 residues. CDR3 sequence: CASSESRKSEEFF. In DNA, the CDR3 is TGTGCCAGCAGTGAATCTCGGAAGAGTGAAGAGTTCTTC.

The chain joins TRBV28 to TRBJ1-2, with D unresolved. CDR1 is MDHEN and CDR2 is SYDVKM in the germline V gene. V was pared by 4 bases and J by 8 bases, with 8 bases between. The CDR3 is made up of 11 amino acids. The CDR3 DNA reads TGTGCCAGCAGTTGGCCTCGGGGCTACACCTTC. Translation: CASSWPRGYTF.

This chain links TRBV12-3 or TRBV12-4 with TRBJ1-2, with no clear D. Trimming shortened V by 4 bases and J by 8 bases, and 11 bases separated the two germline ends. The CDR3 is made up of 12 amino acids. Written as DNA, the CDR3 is TGTGCCAGCAGTTCAGATTCGTTCGGCTACACCTTC. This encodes CASSSDSFGYTF.

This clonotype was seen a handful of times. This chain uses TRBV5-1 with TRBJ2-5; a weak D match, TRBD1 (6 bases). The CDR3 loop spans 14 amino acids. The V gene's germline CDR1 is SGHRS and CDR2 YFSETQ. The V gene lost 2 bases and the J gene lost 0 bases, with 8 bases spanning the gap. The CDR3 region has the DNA TGCGCCAGCAGCTTATACAGGGACCAAGAGACCCAGTACTTC. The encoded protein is CASSLYRDQETQYF.

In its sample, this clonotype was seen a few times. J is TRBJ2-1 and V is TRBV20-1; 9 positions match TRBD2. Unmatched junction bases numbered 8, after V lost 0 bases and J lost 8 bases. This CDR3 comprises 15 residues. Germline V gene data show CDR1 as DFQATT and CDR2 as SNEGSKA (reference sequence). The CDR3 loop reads CSARDGTSPSDEQFF. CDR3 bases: TGCAGTGCTAGAGATGGGACTAGCCCCTCCGATGAGCAGTTCTTC.

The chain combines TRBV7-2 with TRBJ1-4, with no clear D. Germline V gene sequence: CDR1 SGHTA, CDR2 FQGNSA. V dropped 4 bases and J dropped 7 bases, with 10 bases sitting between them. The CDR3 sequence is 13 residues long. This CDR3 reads CASSSDVFEKLFF. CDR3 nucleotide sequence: TGTGCCAGCAGCTCAGACGTCTTTGAAAAACTGTTTTTT.

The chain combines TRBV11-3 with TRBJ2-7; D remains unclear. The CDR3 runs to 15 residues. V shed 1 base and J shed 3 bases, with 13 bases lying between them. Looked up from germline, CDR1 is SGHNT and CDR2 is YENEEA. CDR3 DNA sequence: TGTGCCAGCAGCTTAGGGCTGCCTTGGATCTACGAGCAGTACTTC. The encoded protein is CASSLGLPWIYEQYF.

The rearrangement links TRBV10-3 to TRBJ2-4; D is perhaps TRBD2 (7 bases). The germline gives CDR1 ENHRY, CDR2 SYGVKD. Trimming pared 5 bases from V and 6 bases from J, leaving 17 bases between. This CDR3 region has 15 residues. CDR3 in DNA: TGTGCCATCAGTCAGGGGAACTTAGCGGGAAACATTCAGTACTTC. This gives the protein CAISQGNLAGNIQYF.

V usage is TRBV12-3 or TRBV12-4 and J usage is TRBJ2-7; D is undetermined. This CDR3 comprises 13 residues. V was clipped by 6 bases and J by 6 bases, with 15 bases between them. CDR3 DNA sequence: TGTGCCAGCAGCCCCGTGCAGGTTGGCGAGCAGTACTTC. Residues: CASSPVQVGEQYF.

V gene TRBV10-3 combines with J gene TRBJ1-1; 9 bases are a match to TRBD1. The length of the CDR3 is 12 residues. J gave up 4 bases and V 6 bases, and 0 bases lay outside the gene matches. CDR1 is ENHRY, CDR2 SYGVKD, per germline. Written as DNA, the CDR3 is TGTGCCATCAGACAGGGGGCCACTGAAGCTTTCTTT. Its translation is CAIRQGATEAFF.

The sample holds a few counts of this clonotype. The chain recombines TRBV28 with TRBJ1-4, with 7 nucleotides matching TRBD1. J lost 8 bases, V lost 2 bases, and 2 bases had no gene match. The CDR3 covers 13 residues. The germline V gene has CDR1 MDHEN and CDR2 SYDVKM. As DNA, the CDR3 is TGTGCCAGCAGTTTAGACAGGGACGAAAAACTGTTTTTT. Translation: CASSLDRDEKLFF.

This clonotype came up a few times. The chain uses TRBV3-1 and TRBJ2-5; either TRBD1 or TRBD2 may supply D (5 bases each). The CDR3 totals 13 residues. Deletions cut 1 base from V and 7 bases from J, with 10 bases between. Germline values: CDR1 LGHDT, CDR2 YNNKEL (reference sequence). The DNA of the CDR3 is TGTGCCAGCAGCCAAGGAGGGGTAGCGACCCAGTACTTC. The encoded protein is CASSQGGVATQYF.

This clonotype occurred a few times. CDR3 DNA: TGTGCCAGCAGCTCCTGGACTAGCGGGAGCCAAGAGACCCAGTACTTC. This sequence encodes CASSSWTSGSQETQYF. V is TRBV7-2 and J is TRBJ2-5, with 13 bases matching TRBD2. Germline CDR1 reads SGHTA; CDR2 reads FQGNSA. The CDR3 runs to 16 residues. J was trimmed by 1 base and V by 4 bases; bases with no gene match: 3.

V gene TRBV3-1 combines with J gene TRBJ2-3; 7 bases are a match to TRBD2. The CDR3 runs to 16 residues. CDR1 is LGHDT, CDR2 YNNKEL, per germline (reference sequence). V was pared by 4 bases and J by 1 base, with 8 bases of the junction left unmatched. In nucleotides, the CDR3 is TGTGCCAGCAGCCCGACTAGCCTTCGTGGCACAGATACGCAGTATTTT. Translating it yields CASSPTSLRGTDTQYF.

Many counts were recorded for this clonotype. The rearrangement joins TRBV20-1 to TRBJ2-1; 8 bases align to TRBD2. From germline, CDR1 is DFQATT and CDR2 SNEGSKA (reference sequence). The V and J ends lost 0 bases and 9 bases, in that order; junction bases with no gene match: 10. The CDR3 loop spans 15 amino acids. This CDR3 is CSARDWLAGNSEQFF. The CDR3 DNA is TGCAGTGCTAGAGATTGGCTAGCGGGTAATAGTGAGCAGTTCTTC.

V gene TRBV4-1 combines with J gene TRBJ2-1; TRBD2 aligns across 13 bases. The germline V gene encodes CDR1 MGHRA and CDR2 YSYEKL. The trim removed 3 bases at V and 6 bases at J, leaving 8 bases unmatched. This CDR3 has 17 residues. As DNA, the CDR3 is TGCGCCAGCAGCCAGCTAGACTGGACTAGCGGGAGCAATGAGCAGTTCTTC. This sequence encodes CASSQLDWTSGSNEQFF.

CDR3 in DNA: TGTGCCAGCAGCTGCGACGGGAGGTACAATGAGCAGTTCTTC. Translating it yields CASSCDGRYNEQFF. This chain links TRBV13 with TRBJ2-1; 7 bases line up with TRBD2. The trim removed 4 bases at V and 4 bases at J, leaving 4 bases unmatched. Germline V gene sequence: CDR1 PRHDT, CDR2 FYEKMQ (reference sequence). This CDR3 is 14 amino acids long.

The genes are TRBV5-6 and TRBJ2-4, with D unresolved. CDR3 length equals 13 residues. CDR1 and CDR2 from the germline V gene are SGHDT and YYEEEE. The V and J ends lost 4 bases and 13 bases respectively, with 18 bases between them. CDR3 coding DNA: TGTGCCAGCAGCCACGCATCTTACAATGAGCAGTACTTC. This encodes CASSHASYNEQYF.

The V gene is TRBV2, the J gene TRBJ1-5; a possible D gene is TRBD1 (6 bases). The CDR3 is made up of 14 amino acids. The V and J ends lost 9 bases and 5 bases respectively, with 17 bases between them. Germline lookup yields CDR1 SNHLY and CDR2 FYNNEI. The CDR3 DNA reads TGTGCCAGTAGGGGACGCAGGGGAGATCAGCCCCAGCATTTT. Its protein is CASRGRRGDQPQHF.